The 27 T cell receptor beta chains in this list originate from one sample, sequenced in a study of blood T cell repertoires in COVID-19. Sequencing used immunoSEQ multiplex PCR; TCRdb keeps in-frame clones, though not all of them. The sample includes 130,000 to 150,000 clones, over 65% seen only once; the top ten take around 5%. Sequencing was carried out using peripheral blood. The receptors stem from a human donor in a cohort sampled during active COVID-19.

CDR3 loop: CASSFPDRGEETQYF. The CDR3 DNA follows: TGTGCCAGCAGCTTCCCGGACAGGGGCGAGGAGACCCAGTACTTC. The chain carries TRBV7-2 and TRBJ2-5, with 9 nucleotides matching TRBD1. The CDR3 totals 15 residues. Germline loops: CDR1 SGHTA, CDR2 FQGNSA. With 3 bases clipped from V and 5 bases from J, the junction kept 7 bases outside the gene matches.

The chain has TRBV5-4 and TRBJ1-2, with 8 bases matching TRBD1. Unmatched junction bases numbered 6, after V lost 4 bases and J lost 4 bases. Germline lookup yields CDR1 SGHNT and CDR2 YYREEE (reference sequence). The CDR3 spans 14 residues. CDR3 residues: CASSLRQGLYGYTF. The CDR3 DNA reads TGTGCCAGCAGCCTCCGACAGGGGCTCTATGGCTACACCTTC.

This clone came up a few times. CDR3 in amino acids: CSASKGQGVGNTIYF. For the CDR3, the DNA is TGCAGTGCTAGTAAGGGACAGGGTGTAGGAAACACCATATATTTT. The chain joins TRBV20-1 to TRBJ1-3, with TRBD1 matching 9 bases. CDR1 and CDR2 from the germline V gene are DFQATT and SNEGSKA (reference sequence). The length of the CDR3 is 15 residues. V was pared by 3 bases and J by 4 bases, with 7 bases of the junction left unmatched.

V usage is TRBV7-8 and J usage is TRBJ1-6, with D uncertain. Trimming shortened V by 1 base and J by 0 bases, and 7 bases separated the two germline ends. CDR3 length: 16 amino acids. Germline values: CDR1 SGHVS, CDR2 FQNEAQ. In nucleotides, the CDR3 is TGTGCCAGCAGCTTAGAGAGGGTCTCCTATAATTCACCCCTCCACTTT. This codes for CASSLERVSYNSPLHF.

The J gene is TRBJ2-5, the V gene TRBV4-2; 8 bases are a match to TRBD1. CDR3 length: 15 amino acids. V was clipped by 1 base and J by 7 bases; unmatched bases: 8. Germline V lookup: CDR1 LGHNA, CDR2 YNFKEQ. The CDR3 DNA is TGTGCCAGCAGCCAAGGTCTTCAGGGGGCCGGGACCCAGTACTTC. Translating it yields CASSQGLQGAGTQYF.

The rearrangement links TRBV19 to TRBJ1-1, with TRBD1 as a possible D gene (5 bases). The V gene lost 0 bases and the J gene lost 12 bases, with 14 bases spanning the gap. Germline CDR1 reads LNHDA; CDR2 reads SQIVND (reference sequence). The CDR3 spans 13 residues. The CDR3 spells CASSIDRKGRPFF. CDR3 in DNA: TGTGCCAGTAGTATAGATCGGAAGGGGAGGCCTTTCTTT.

The chain employs TRBV9 and TRBJ1-5; possibly TRBD1 for D (5 bases). From germline, CDR1 is SGDLS and CDR2 YYNGEE. Trimming took 4 bases from V and 2 from J, leaving 16 bases between them. The CDR3 has 16 residues. The CDR3 nucleotides are TGTGCCAGCAGCCCCGGGGGGGTCGGGGGCAATCAGCCCCAGCATTTT. Residues: CASSPGGVGGNQPQHF.

Only a few counts were recorded for this clone. The chain has TRBV19 and TRBJ1-1; no clear D gene. The V and J ends lost 7 bases and 3 bases respectively, with 9 bases between them. The CDR3 runs to 12 residues. From germline, CDR1 is LNHDA and CDR2 SQIVND (reference sequence). The CDR3 DNA reads TGTGCCAGTATCGCGCCCTACACTGAAGCTTTCTTT. Its translation: CASIAPYTEAFF.

V is TRBV2 and J is TRBJ1-3; D is possibly TRBD1 (6 bases). This CDR3 contains 14 residues. Per germline, CDR1 SNHLY and CDR2 FYNNEI. Between the trimmed V and J ends, which lost 9 bases and 4 bases, there was a span of 16 bases. The chain's CDR3 is CASTGGARGNTIYF. CDR3 in DNA: TGTGCCAGTACCGGGGGGGCACGAGGAAACACCATATATTTT.

This clone was observed a single time. This sequence joins TRBV7-8 and TRBJ1-2; D not resolved. Germline-derived CDR1 and CDR2 are SGHVS and FQNEAQ. This CDR3 is 14 amino acids long. V lost 0 bases and J 2 bases, leaving 7 bases between the germline ends. The CDR3 sequence: CASSLAGRNYGYTF. The CDR3 DNA reads as TGTGCCAGCAGCTTAGCGGGGAGAAACTATGGCTACACCTTC.

The chain is built from TRBV7-3 and TRBJ2-2, with 8 bases fitting TRBD1. CDR3 size: 14 residues. The junction had 4 bases not matched to a gene; V was cut back by 2 bases and J by 8 bases. Germline lookup yields CDR1 SGHTA and CDR2 FQGTGA. CDR3 sequence (DNA): TGTGCCAGCAGCTTAGGGCAGGGGGCTGGGGAGCTGTTTTTT. This encodes CASSLGQGAGELFF. The full variable domain, with the rest looked up from reference TRBV7-3 and TRBJ2-2, is GAGVSQTPSNKVTEKGKYVELRCDPISGHTALYWYRQSLGQGPEFLIYFQGTGAADDSGLPNDRFFAVRPEGSVSTLKIQRTERGDSAVYLCASSLGQGAGELFFGEGSRLTVL.

This sequence joins TRBV28 and TRBJ2-1; TRBD1 matches at 8 bases. Germline loops: CDR1 MDHEN, CDR2 SYDVKM. Losses at the gene ends were 3 bases for V and 7 bases for J; bases not matched to a gene: 8. The CDR3 sequence is 15 residues long. The CDR3: CASSFSRGLRNEQFF. CDR3 nucleotide sequence: TGTGCCAGCAGTTTCAGCAGGGGGCTTAGGAATGAGCAGTTCTTC.

The chain combines TRBV4-1 with TRBJ2-3, with TRBD2 identical over 9 bases. The J segment lost 1 base and the V segment lost 3 bases, leaving 5 bases of the junction unmatched. Germline-derived CDR1 and CDR2 are MGHRA and YSYEKL. This CDR3 contains 16 residues. The CDR3 is CASSQTLAGGTDTQYF. The CDR3, as DNA: TGCGCCAGCAGCCAGACGTTAGCGGGGGGCACAGATACGCAGTATTTT.

The V and J genes are TRBV7-8 and TRBJ2-5; TRBD1 agrees at 7 bases. This CDR3 is 15 amino acids long. The V segment lost 1 base and the J segment 2 bases; nucleotides outside the gene matches: 4. CDR1 SGHVS and CDR2 FQNEAQ come from the germline V gene. The CDR3 region is CASSLVGTAQETQYF. CDR3 nucleotide sequence: TGTGCCAGCAGCTTAGTGGGGACAGCTCAAGAGACCCAGTACTTC.

V usage is TRBV19 and J usage is TRBJ2-6, with 7 positions matching TRBD2. This CDR3 spans 19 amino acids. Germline loops: CDR1 LNHDA, CDR2 SQIVND (reference sequence). With 4 bases clipped from V and 0 bases from J, the junction kept 12 bases outside the gene matches. The chain's CDR3 is CASSRGRASPSSGANVLTF. The DNA of the CDR3 is TGTGCCAGTAGTAGGGGGAGGGCTAGCCCCTCCTCTGGGGCCAACGTCCTGACTTTC.

CDR3 residues: CASSVGLDRTNYGYTF. In DNA form, the CDR3 reads TGTGCCAGCAGCGTAGGTCTGGACAGGACTAACTATGGCTACACCTTC. V is TRBV7-9 and J is TRBJ1-2, with 7 bases that match TRBD1. This CDR3 contains 16 residues. Germline V gene data show CDR1 as SEHNR and CDR2 as FQNEAQ (reference sequence). The V gene end was trimmed by 5 bases and the J gene end by 0 bases; junction bases not matched to a gene: 9.

This rearrangement joins TRBV19 to TRBJ2-5; 10 bases are a match to TRBD1. After removal of 4 bases from V and 1 base from J, the junction contained 6 bases not matched to a gene. CDR1 is LNHDA and CDR2 is SQIVND in the germline V gene (reference sequence). The CDR3 contains 16 residues. The CDR3 DNA sequence: TGTGCCAGTAGTAGAGGGACAGGGGATTTCCAAGAGACCCAGTACTTC. Translating gives CASSRGTGDFQETQYF.

The chain joins TRBV3-1 (or the pseudogene TRBV3-2) to TRBJ1-1, with 7 nucleotides matching TRBD1. Germline V lookup: CDR1 LGHDT, CDR2 YNNKEL (reference sequence). The CDR3 has 14 amino acids. V shed 1 base and J 4 bases; nucleotides not matched to a gene: 3. The CDR3 DNA is TGTGCCAGCAGCCAAGGACAGGGTTCCACTGAAGCTTTCTTT. Protein: CASSQGQGSTEAFF.

This clone has only a few counts. V usage is TRBV2 and J usage is TRBJ1-1; no reliable D call. The V gene lost 5 bases and the J gene lost 1 base, with 8 bases spanning the gap. Germline CDR1 and CDR2: SNHLY and FYNNEI. This CDR3 comprises 13 residues. The CDR3 coding sequence is TGTGCCAGCAGTCAACAGTGGAACACTGAAGCTTTCTTT. Protein product: CASSQQWNTEAFF.

The chain has TRBV6-5 and TRBJ1-5, with D perhaps TRBD1 (6 bases). From germline, CDR1 is MNHEY and CDR2 SVGAGI. The CDR3 covers 15 residues. V shed 7 bases and J shed 1 base, with 14 bases lying between them. CDR3 sequence reads: CASTGRQGSNQPQHF. Written as DNA, the CDR3 is TGTGCCAGCACGGGTCGGCAGGGGAGCAATCAGCCCCAGCATTTT.

The V call is TRBV30, the J call TRBJ2-2, with TRBD2 as a possible D gene (5 bases). Trimming left V 0 bases short and J 5 bases short, with 7 bases between. The CDR3 consists of 13 residues. Looked up from germline, CDR1 is GTSNPN and CDR2 is SVGIG (reference sequence). The CDR3 sequence is CAWSVIATGELFF. In nucleotides, the CDR3 is TGTGCCTGGAGTGTGATAGCGACCGGGGAGCTGTTTTTT.

The chain carries TRBV14 and TRBJ1-6; a possible D gene is TRBD1 (5 bases). CDR1 and CDR2 (germline): SGHDN, FVKESK. V was cut by 4 bases and J by 8 bases, with 12 bases left in between. This CDR3 spans 14 amino acids. DNA of the CDR3: TGTGCCAGCAGCCTTGGGGGGGGATATTCACCCCTCCACTTT. It translates to CASSLGGGYSPLHF.

Here the CDR3 DNA reads TGTGCCAGCAGTCTGGGGGGCGGGAGAACAGAGCAGTACGTC. This encodes CASSLGGGRTEQYV. The chain couples TRBV6-5 to TRBJ2-7; the D gene is possibly TRBD2 (7 bases). The V end lost 5 bases, the J end lost 7 bases, and 18 bases lay between the germline ends. The CDR3 extends over 14 amino acids. Germline lookup yields CDR1 MNHEY and CDR2 SVGAGI.

This chain uses TRBV2 with TRBJ2-5; a possible D gene is TRBD2 (5 bases). Trimming pared 6 bases from V and 2 bases from J, leaving 13 bases between. This CDR3 comprises 14 residues. The germline V gene has CDR1 SNHLY and CDR2 FYNNEI. The CDR3 region is CASSPGLSQETQYF. CDR3 coding DNA: TGTGCCAGCAGCCCCGGACTCTCTCAAGAGACCCAGTACTTC.

This clone has more than one count but fewer than ten. V usage is TRBV7-3 and J usage is TRBJ1-6; TRBD1 aligns across 7 bases. Germline CDR1 and CDR2: SGHTA and FQGTGA. The length of the CDR3 is 15 residues. V lost 5 bases, J lost 5 bases, and 6 bases stayed unmatched. CDR3: CASSPDRANNSPLHF. The CDR3 nucleotides read TGTGCCAGCAGCCCCGACAGGGCCAATAATTCACCCCTCCACTTT.

This chain joins TRBV6-1 and TRBJ2-5, with 14 bases that match TRBD2. Germline trimming cut 1 base from V and 1 base from J; bases unmatched to any gene: 2. There are 17 residues in the CDR3. CDR1 is MNHNS, CDR2 SASEGT, per germline. CDR3 coding DNA: TGTGCCAGCAGTGAAGGACTAGCGGGGGGGCCCCAAGAGACCCAGTACTTC. Amino acids: CASSEGLAGGPQETQYF.

This chain uses TRBV6-6 with TRBJ2-1; TRBD2 matches at 9 bases. The junction had 13 bases not matched to a gene; V was cut back by 5 bases and J by 8 bases. The CDR3 totals 16 residues. Germline V gene lookup returns CDR1 MNHNY and CDR2 SVGAGI (reference sequence). Here the CDR3 reads CASSVPSGGGADEQFF. The CDR3 DNA reads as TGTGCCAGCAGTGTCCCTTCTGGCGGGGGGGCCGATGAGCAGTTCTTC.